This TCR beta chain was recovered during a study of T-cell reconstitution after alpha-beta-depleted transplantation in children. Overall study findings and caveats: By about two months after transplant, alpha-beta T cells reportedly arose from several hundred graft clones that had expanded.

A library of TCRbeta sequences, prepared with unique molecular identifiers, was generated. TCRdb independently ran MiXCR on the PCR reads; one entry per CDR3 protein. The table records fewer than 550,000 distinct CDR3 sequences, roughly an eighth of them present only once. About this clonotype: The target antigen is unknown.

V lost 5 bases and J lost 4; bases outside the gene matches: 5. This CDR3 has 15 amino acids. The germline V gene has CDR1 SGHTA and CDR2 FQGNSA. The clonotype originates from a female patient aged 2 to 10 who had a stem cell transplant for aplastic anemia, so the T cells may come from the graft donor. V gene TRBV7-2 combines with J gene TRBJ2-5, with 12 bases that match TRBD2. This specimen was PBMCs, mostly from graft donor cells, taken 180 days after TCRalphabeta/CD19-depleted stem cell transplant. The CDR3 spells CASSLVTSGRETQYF. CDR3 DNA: TGTGCCAGCAGCCTAGTGACTAGCGGGAGAGAGACCCAGTACTTC.